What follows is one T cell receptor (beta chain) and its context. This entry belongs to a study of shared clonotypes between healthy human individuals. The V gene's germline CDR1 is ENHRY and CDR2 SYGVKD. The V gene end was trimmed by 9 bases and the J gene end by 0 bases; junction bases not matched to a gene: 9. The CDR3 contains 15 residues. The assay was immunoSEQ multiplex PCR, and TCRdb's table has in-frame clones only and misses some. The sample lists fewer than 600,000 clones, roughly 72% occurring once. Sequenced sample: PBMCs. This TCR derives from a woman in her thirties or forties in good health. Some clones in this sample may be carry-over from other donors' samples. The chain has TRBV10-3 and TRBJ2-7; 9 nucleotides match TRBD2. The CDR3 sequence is CAIAPSGRSSYEQYF. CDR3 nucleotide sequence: TGTGCCATTGCCCCGAGCGGGAGGAGCTCCTACGAGCAGTACTTC.